One sample yielded the 9 T cell receptor beta chains listed below, sequenced in a study of identical twins. TCRdb independently ran MiXCR on the 5' RACE reads; one entry per CDR3 protein. This table has 450,000 to 600,000 distinct CDR3 sequences, about a fifth appearing once. These data were likewise used in another study, on yellow fever vaccine responses in identical twins.

The material sequenced was CD4+ T cells sorted from blood. Receptors were obtained from a woman between 18 and 30 years old in good health.

The sample holds a few counts of this clonotype. The genes are TRBV28 and TRBJ2-7; TRBD1 is a possible D gene (6 bases). CDR3 size: 15 residues. The V end was cut by 1 base, the J end by 4 bases, with 14 bases between. Looked up from germline, CDR1 is MDHEN and CDR2 is SYDVKM. The DNA of the CDR3 is TGTGCCAGCAGTTTATCATTCAGGGGCAGATACGAGCAGTACTTC. It specifies CASSLSFRGRYEQYF.

Turning to this clonotype: The junction shows a germline mismatch at one end, possibly a read error. The V call is TRBV10-3, the J call TRBJ2-1; D ambiguous. From germline, CDR1 is ENHRY and CDR2 SYGVKD. The CDR3 loop spans 13 amino acids. The CDR3 reads CAIRTPSNNERFF. The CDR3 DNA sequence: TGTGCCATCAGGACCCCAAGCAACAATGAGCGGTTCTTC.

A few counts support this clonotype. The gene calls are TRBV20-1 and TRBJ2-3, with TRBD2 matching 9 bases. The germline gives CDR1 DFQATT, CDR2 SNEGSKA (reference sequence). This CDR3 is 15 amino acids long. The V segment lost 3 bases and the J segment 4 bases; nucleotides outside the gene matches: 8. CDR3 in DNA: TGCAGTGCTAGCCACGTAGCGGGAGAGGCAGATACGCAGTATTTT. It is translated as CSASHVAGEADTQYF.

This clonotype was counted only a few times. The V and J genes are TRBV7-9 and TRBJ2-7; TRBD1 matches 11 bases. The germline CDR1 and CDR2 sequences are SEHNR and FQNEAQ (reference sequence). CDR3 length: 14 amino acids. With V trimmed by 5 bases and J by 5 bases, 5 bases remained unmatched. This CDR3 reads CASSPGQGVDEQYF. The DNA for the CDR3 is TGTGCCAGCAGCCCGGGACAGGGGGTGGACGAGCAGTACTTC.

The J gene is TRBJ1-1, the V gene TRBV3-1; D ambiguous. The germline gives CDR1 LGHDT, CDR2 YNNKEL (reference sequence). The CDR3 is made up of 13 amino acids. Trimming left V 1 base short and J 8 bases short, with 11 bases between. The CDR3 reads CASSQGFSGEAFF. CDR3 bases: TGTGCCAGCAGCCAAGGGTTTTCCGGAGAAGCTTTCTTT.

This chain connects TRBV11-2 to TRBJ2-4; D possibly corresponds to TRBD1 (6 bases). CDR1 and CDR2 from the germline V gene are SGHAT and FQNNGV. Trimming shortened V by 1 base and J by 4 bases, and 14 bases separated the two germline ends. The CDR3 runs to 16 residues. CDR3 loop: CASSLVGATPKNIQYF. DNA for the CDR3: TGTGCCAGCAGCTTAGTGGGGGCGACACCTAAAAACATTCAGTACTTC.

This clonotype was seen a single time. V usage is TRBV10-2 and J usage is TRBJ2-7, with TRBD1 as a possible D gene (6 bases). Germline V gives CDR1 WSHSY, CDR2 SAAADI. The CDR3 extends over 12 amino acids. Trimming cost V 3 bases and J 12 bases, with 15 bases left between them. The CDR3 DNA follows: TGCGCCAGCAGTGACCCTGGGGGCCGTTGGTACGTC. Encoded protein: CASSDPGGRWYV.

The chain recombines TRBV13 with TRBJ2-3, with TRBD2 matching over 14 bases. This CDR3 is built from 18 residues. Germline values: CDR1 PRHDT, CDR2 FYEKMQ (reference sequence). CDR3 bases: TGTACCTGCAGTTTAGGGGGGACTAGCGGGAGTCTCACAGATACGCAGTATTTT. Amino acid sequence: CTCSLGGTSGSLTDTQYF.

This clonotype has only a few counts. The chain links TRBV2 to TRBJ2-2; D gene uncertain. The V gene lost 6 bases and the J gene lost 13 bases, with 12 bases spanning the gap. Germline values: CDR1 SNHLY, CDR2 FYNNEI. The CDR3 runs to 11 residues. The CDR3 DNA reads as TGTGCCAGCAGGGTCGCTTTTGGGCTGTTTTTT. It is translated as CASRVAFGLFF.